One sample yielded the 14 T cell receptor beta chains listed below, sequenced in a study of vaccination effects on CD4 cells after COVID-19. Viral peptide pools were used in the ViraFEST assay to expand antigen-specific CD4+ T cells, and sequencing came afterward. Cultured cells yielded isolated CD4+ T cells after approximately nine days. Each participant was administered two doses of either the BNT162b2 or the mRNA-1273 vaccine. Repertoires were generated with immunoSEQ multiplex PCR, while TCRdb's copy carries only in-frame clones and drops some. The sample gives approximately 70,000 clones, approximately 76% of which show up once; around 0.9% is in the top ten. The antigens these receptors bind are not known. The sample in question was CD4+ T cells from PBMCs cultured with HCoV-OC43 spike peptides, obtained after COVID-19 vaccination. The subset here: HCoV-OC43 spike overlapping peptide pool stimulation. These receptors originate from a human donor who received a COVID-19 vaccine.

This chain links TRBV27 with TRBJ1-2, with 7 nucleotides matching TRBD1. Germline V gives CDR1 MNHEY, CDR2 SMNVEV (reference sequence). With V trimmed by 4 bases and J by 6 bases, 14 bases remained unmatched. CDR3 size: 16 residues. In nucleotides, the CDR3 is TGTGCCAGCAGTTCCGCGCGACACAGGGGTTGGAATGGCTACACCTTC. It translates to CASSSARHRGWNGYTF.

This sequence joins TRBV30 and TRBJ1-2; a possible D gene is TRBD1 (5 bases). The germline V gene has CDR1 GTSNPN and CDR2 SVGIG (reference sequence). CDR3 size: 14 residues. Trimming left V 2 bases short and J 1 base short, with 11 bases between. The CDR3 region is CAWSPGGGNYGYTF. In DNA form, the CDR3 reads TGTGCCTGGAGTCCCGGGGGGGGTAACTATGGCTACACCTTC.

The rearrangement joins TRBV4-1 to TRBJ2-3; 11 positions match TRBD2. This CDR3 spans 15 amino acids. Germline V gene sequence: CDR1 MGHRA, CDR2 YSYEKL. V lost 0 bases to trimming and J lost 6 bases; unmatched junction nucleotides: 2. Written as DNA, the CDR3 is TGCGCCAGCAGCCAAGAGGCTAGCGGGGGGGATACGCAGTATTTT. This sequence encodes CASSQEASGGDTQYF.

The CDR3, as DNA: TGTGCCAGTACTGGCAGCAGCTCCTACAATGAGCAGTTCTTC. It is translated as CASTGSSSYNEQFF. The V call is TRBV19, the J call TRBJ2-1; no firm D call. The germline V gene has CDR1 LNHDA and CDR2 SQIVND (reference sequence). V dropped 7 bases and J dropped 0 bases, with 10 bases sitting between them. This CDR3 contains 14 residues.

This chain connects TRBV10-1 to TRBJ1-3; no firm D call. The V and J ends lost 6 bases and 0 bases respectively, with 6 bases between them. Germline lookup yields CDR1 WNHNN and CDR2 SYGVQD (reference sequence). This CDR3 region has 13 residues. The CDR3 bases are TGCGCCAGCAGCGTAGACTCTGGAAACACCATATATTTT. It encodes CASSVDSGNTIYF.

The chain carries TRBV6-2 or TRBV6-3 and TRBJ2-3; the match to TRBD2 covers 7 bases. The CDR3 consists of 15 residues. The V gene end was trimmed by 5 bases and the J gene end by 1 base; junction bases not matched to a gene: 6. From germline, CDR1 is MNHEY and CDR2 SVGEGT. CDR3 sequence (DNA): TGTGCCAGCAGTCCCGCCAGCGGGGGCACAGATACGCAGTATTTT. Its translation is CASSPASGGTDTQYF.

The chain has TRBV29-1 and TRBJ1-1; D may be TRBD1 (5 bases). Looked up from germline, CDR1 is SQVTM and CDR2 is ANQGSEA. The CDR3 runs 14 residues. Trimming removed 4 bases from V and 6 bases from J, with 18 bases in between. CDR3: CSVAPQELDAEAFF. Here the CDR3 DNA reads TGCAGCGTTGCCCCACAGGAGTTAGACGCTGAAGCTTTCTTT.

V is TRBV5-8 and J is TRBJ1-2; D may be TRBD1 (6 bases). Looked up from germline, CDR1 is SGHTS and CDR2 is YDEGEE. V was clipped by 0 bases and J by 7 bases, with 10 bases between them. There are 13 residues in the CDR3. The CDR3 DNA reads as TGTGCCAGCAGCTTGGAACAGGGAGGTGGCTACACCTTC. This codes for CASSLEQGGGYTF.

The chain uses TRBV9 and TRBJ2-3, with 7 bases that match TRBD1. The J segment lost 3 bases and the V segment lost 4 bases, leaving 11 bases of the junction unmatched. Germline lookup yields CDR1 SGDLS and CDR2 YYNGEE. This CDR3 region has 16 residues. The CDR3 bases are TGTGCCAGCAGCCCACGATACAGGGGACGGACAGATACGCAGTATTTT. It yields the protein CASSPRYRGRTDTQYF.

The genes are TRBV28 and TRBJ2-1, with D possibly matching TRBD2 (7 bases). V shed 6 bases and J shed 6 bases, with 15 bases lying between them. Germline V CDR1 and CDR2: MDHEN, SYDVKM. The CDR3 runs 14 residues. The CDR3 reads CASRRGGAGNEQFF. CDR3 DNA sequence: TGTGCCAGCAGAAGGGGGGGAGCGGGCAATGAGCAGTTCTTC. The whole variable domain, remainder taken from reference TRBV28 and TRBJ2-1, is DVKVTQSSRYLVKRTGEKVFLECVQDMDHENMFWYRQDPGLGLRLIYFSYDVKMKEKGDIPEGYSVSREKKERFSLILESASTNQTSMYLCASRRGGAGNEQFFGPGTRLTVL.

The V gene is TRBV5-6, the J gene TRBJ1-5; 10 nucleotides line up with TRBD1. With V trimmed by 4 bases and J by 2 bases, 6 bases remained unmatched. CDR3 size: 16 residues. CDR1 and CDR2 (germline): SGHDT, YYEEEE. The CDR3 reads CASSRRQGAGNQPQHF. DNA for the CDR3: TGTGCCAGCAGCCGAAGACAGGGGGCGGGCAATCAGCCCCAGCATTTT.

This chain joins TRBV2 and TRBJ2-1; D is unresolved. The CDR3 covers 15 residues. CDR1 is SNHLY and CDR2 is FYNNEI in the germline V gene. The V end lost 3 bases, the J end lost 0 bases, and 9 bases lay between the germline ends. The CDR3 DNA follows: TGTGCCAGCAGTGAGTACGATCCCTCCTACAATGAGCAGTTCTTC. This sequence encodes CASSEYDPSYNEQFF.

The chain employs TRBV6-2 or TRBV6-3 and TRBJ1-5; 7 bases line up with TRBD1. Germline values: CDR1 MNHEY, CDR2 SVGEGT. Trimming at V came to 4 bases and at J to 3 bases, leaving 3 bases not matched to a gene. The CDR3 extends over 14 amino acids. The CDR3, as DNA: TGTGCCAGCAGTTCGACAGGGAACAATCAGCCCCAGCATTTT. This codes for CASSSTGNNQPQHF.

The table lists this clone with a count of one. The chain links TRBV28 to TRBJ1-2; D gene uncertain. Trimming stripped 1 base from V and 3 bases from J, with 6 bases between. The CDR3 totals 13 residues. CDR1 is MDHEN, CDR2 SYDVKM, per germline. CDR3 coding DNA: TGTGCCAGCAGTTTATCCGATCACTATGGCTACACCTTC. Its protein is CASSLSDHYGYTF.